The sample holds many counts of the clone carrying this T cell receptor beta chain. Antigen specificity is unknown. The data originate from a study of T-cell reconstitution after alpha-beta-depleted transplantation in children. Using unique molecular identifiers, the investigators prepared the TCRbeta library. TCRdb used MiXCR to reprocess the PCR reads, holding one entry per CDR3 protein. The repertoire consists of approximately 490,000 distinct CDR3 sequences, with approximately 10% occurring once and the leading ten covering around 2%. Whole-study findings and limits: About two months after transplant, alpha-beta T cells reportedly came from several hundred expanded graft clones. A year had passed since transplant, and T-cell counts and diversity by then came mostly from newly produced T cells. Surviving recipient cells, namely T cells and thymic progenitors, were the source of high day-60 TCRbeta diversity in some patients.

The specimen was PBMCs, collected before TCRalphabeta/CD19-depleted stem cell transplant. This receptor was taken from a child aged 2 to 9 with inherited bone marrow failure, due to receive a stem cell transplant.

This chain's CDR3 is CASSGGGYYEQYF. CDR3 in DNA: TGCGCCAGCAGTGGGGGAGGGTACTACGAGCAGTACTTC. The chain combines TRBV10-2 with TRBJ2-7; 7 bases match TRBD2. The CDR3 spans 13 residues. The V segment lost 4 bases and the J segment 3 bases; nucleotides outside the gene matches: 3. The germline V gene has CDR1 WSHSY and CDR2 SAAADI.